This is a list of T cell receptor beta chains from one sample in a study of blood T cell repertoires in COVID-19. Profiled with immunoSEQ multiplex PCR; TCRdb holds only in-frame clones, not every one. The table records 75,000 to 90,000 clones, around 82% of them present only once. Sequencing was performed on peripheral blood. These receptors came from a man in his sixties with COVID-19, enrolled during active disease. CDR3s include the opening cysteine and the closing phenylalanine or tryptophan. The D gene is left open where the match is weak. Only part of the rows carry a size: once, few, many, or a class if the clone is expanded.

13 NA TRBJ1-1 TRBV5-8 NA CASSLTGNTEAFF TGTGCCAGCAGCTTGACAGGGAACACTGAAGCTTTCTTT
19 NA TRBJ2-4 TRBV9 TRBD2 CASSVVEKRGTKAKNIQYF TGTGCCAGCAGCGTAGTAGAAAAGCGGGGCACTAAAGCCAAAAACATTCAGTACTTC
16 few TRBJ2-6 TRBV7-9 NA CASSFQAAGGANVLTF TGTGCCAGCAGCTTCCAGGCTGCGGGTGGGGCCAACGTCCTGACTTTC
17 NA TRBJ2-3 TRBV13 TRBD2 CASSLSSGALSTDTQYF TGTGCCAGCAGCTTATCTAGCGGGGCACTCAGCACAGATACGCAGTATTTT
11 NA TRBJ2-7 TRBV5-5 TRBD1 CASSHRGEQYF TGTGCCAGCAGCCACAGGGGCGAGCAGTACTTC
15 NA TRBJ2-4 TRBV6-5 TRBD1 CAKRNRGVRKNIQYF TGTGCCAAACGTAACAGGGGAGTGAGGAAAAACATTCAGTACTTC
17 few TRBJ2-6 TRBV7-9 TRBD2 CASSIGTSNPGANVLTF TGTGCCAGCAGCATCGGGACTAGCAATCCCGGGGCCAACGTCCTGACTTTC
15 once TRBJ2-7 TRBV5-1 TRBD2 CASSLDSGRASEQYF TGCGCCAGCAGCTTGGATAGCGGGAGGGCCTCCGAGCAGTACTTC
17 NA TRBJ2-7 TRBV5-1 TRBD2 CASSLGGLAGGGYEQYF TGCGCCAGCAGCTTGGGGGGACTAGCGGGAGGTGGCTACGAGCAGTACTTC
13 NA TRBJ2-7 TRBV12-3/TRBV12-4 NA CASSRTRSYEQYF TGTGCCAGCAGTAGAACGAGATCCTACGAGCAGTACTTC
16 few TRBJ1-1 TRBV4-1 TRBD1 CASSQVGTGGWTEAFF TGCGCCAGCAGCCAAGTCGGGACAGGGGGATGGACTGAAGCTTTCTTT
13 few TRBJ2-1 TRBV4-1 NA CASSQANNNEQFF TGCGCCAGCAGCCAAGCGAACAATAATGAGCAGTTCTTC
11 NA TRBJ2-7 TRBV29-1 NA CSVAASYEQYF TGCAGCGTTGCCGCGTCCTACGAGCAGTACTTC
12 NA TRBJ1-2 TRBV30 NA CAWTEVNYGYTF TGTGCCTGGACCGAGGTTAACTATGGCTACACCTTC
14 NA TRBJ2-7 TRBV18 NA CASSPPYNSYEQYF TGTGCCAGCTCACCACCGTATAACTCCTACGAGCAGTACTTC
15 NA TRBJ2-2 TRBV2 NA CASSERTQTAGELFF TGTGCCAGCAGTGAAAGGACTCAAACAGCCGGGGAGCTGTTTTTT
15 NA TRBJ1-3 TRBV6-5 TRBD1 CASSLTGVSGNTIYF TGTGCCAGCAGTCTCACAGGGGTCTCTGGAAACACCATATATTTT
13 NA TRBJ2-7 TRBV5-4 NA CASSLAPPEEQYF TGTGCCAGCAGCTTGGCTCCCCCGGAGGAGCAGTACTTC
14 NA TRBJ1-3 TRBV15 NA CATSRQISGNTIYF TGTGCCACGAGTAGACAGATCTCTGGAAACACCATATATTTT
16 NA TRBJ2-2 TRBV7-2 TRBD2 CASSISGSLDTGELFF TGTGCCAGCAGCATTAGCGGGAGCCTGGACACCGGGGAGCTGTTTTTT
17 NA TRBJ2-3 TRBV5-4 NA CASSPGGLASYTDTQYF TGTGCCAGCAGCCCCGGCGGGCTAGCGAGTTACACAGATACGCAGTATTTT
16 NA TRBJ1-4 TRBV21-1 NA CASSRRDRRVNEKLFF TGTGCCAGCAGCAGACGGGACAGACGGGTAAATGAAAAACTGTTTTTT
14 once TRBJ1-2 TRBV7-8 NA CASSLAAANYGYTF TGTGCCAGCAGCTTAGCGGCAGCGAACTATGGCTACACCTTC
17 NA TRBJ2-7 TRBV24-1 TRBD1 CATSDPPWDRDSYEQYF TGTGCCACCAGTGATCCTCCCTGGGACAGGGACTCCTACGAGCAGTACTTC
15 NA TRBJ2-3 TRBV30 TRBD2 CAWSKGGLALDTQYF TGTGCCTGGAGTAAAGGGGGACTAGCGCTAGATACGCAGTATTTT
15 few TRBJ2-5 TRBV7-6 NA CASSLSSVPRETQYF TGTGCCAGCAGCTTAAGTTCTGTGCCACGGGAGACCCAGTACTTC
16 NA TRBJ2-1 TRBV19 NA CASSRPEGLRYNEQFF TGTGCCAGTAGTCGACCGGAGGGATTGCGTTACAATGAGCAGTTCTTC
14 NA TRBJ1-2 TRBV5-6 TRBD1 CASSTGTGHYGYTF TGTGCCAGCAGCACCGGGACAGGTCACTATGGCTACACCTTC
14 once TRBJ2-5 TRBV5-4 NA CASSLGAGGETQYF TGTGCCAGCAGCTTGGGGGCGGGCGGAGAGACCCAGTACTTC
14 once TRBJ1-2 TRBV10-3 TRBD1 CAISSTGGPYGYTF TGTGCCATCAGTAGTACAGGGGGCCCCTATGGCTACACCTTC
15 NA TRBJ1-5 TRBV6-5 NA CASSAERISNQPQHF TGTGCCAGCAGCGCAGAGCGCATTAGCAATCAGCCCCAGCATTTT
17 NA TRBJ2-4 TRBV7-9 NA CASSSVTLTQAKNIQYF TGTGCCAGCAGCTCTGTAACCTTGACTCAAGCCAAAAACATTCAGTACTTC
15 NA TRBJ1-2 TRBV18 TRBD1 CASSPSTGEHYGYTF TGTGCCAGCTCACCCTCAACAGGGGAGCACTATGGCTACACCTTC
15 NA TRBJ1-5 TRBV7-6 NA CASSPNGYGNQPQHF TGTGCCAGCAGTCCAAACGGTTATGGCAATCAGCCCCAGCATTTT
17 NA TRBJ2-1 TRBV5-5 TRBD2 CASSSLLAGVVYNEQFF TGTGCCAGCAGCTCCCTACTAGCGGGGGTTGTTTACAATGAGCAGTTCTTC
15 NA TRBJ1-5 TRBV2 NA CASRQGSYSNQPQHF TGTGCCAGCAGGCAGGGAAGTTATAGCAATCAGCCCCAGCATTTT
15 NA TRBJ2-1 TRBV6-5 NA CASSIDGTPGNEQFF TGTGCCAGCAGTATCGACGGGACACCTGGGAATGAGCAGTTCTTC
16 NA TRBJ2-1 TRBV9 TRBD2 CASSARLAGELDEQFF TGTGCCAGCAGCGCCCGACTAGCGGGAGAGTTGGATGAGCAGTTCTTC
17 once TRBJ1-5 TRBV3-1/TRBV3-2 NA CASSQDRPGVGNQPQHF TGTGCCAGCAGCCAAGATCGCCCCGGGGTGGGCAATCAGCCCCAGCATTTT
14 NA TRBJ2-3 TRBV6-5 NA CASSMGGPTDTQYF TGTGCCAGCAGTATGGGGGGGCCCACAGATACGCAGTATTTT
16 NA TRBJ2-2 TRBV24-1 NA CATSDPQGTNTGELFF TGTGCCACCAGTGATCCTCAGGGGACGAACACCGGGGAGCTGTTTTTT
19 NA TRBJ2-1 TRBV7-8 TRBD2 CASSLPSSGRALSYNEQFF TGTGCCAGCAGCCTGCCCTCTAGCGGGAGGGCCCTTTCCTACAATGAGCAGTTCTTC
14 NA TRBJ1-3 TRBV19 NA CASSMNWSGNTIYF TGTGCCAGTAGTATGAACTGGTCTGGAAACACCATATATTTT
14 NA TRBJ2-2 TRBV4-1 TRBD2 CASSQGEGTGELFF TGCGCCAGCAGCCAAGGGGAGGGAACCGGGGAGCTGTTTTTT
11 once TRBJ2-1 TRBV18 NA CASSPKEEQFF TGTGCCAGCTCACCGAAGGAGGAGCAGTTCTTC
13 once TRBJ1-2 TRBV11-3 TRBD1 CASSLTGGTGYTF TGTGCCAGCAGCCTTACAGGGGGAACTGGCTACACCTTC
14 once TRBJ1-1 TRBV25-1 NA CASSGAGDGGRAFF TGTGCCAGCAGTGGGGCAGGGGACGGGGGGAGGGCTTTCTTT
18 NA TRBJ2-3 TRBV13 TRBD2 CASRPRGVAGAPTDTQYF TGTGCCAGCAGACCGCGGGGGGTAGCGGGGGCGCCCACAGATACGCAGTATTTT
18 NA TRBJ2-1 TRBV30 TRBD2 CAWSTGTSGRGSYNEQFF TGTGCCTGGAGTACCGGGACTAGCGGGAGAGGTTCCTACAATGAGCAGTTCTTC
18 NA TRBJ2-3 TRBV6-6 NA CASSLQPQDSRSTDTQYF TGTGCCAGCAGTCTCCAGCCCCAGGATTCCCGTTCCACAGATACGCAGTATTTT
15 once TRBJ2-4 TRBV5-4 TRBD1 CASSSRTGKKNIQYF TGTGCCAGCAGCTCCCGGACAGGGAAAAAAAACATTCAGTACTTC
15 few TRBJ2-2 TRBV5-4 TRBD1 CASSEDRGFTGELFF TGTGCCAGCAGCGAGGACAGGGGATTCACCGGGGAGCTGTTTTTT
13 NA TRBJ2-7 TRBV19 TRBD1 CASSTEQGYEQYF TGTGCCAGTAGTACGGAACAGGGGTACGAGCAGTACTTC